One and the same sample provided the 17 T cell receptor beta chains below, sequenced in a study of blood T cells in healthy people across ages (dated by TCRdb to between 2014 and 2017). The protocol used for the library was 5' RACE. Sequencing used an Illumina HiSeq 2500. A second PCR of roughly 7 to 11 cycles was performed with a sample-barcoded 5' primer and a J-beta primer mix. Through fastp at Q25 and MiXCR, TCRdb rebuilt clones from the public reads, retaining in-frame beta chains. One record per CDR3 amino acid sequence lists the most common genes and DNA. The sample data list some 560,000 distinct CDR3 sequences, and approximately 26% of these were observed just once. The biggest ten clones account for 3% to 4% of the sample. These sequences were also reported in another study, on T cells of mothers and their children.

Specimen: blood. The receptors stem from a boy between 2 and 10 years old in good health.

The J gene is TRBJ1-2, the V gene TRBV29-1; TRBD1 matches at 7 bases. The CDR3 is made up of 14 amino acids. V was pared by 7 bases and J by 4 bases, with 12 bases of the junction left unmatched. CDR1 and CDR2 (germline): SQVTM, ANQGSEA. The CDR3 DNA is TGCAGCGCACGAGGGGACAGCCTATTCTATGGCTACACCTTC. This translates into CSARGDSLFYGYTF.

This clonotype has only a few counts. CDR3 amino acids: CASSRFPGGKNTGELFF. CDR3 DNA: TGCGCCAGCAGCCGCTTCCCCGGAGGGAAGAACACCGGGGAGCTGTTTTTT. The chain uses TRBV5-1 and TRBJ2-2; TRBD2 might be the D (6 bases). The CDR3 sequence is 17 residues long. Trimming shortened V by 4 bases and J by 1 base, and 17 bases separated the two germline ends. The germline V gene has CDR1 SGHRS and CDR2 YFSETQ.

J is TRBJ2-7 and V is TRBV7-2; D not certain. V was trimmed by 3 bases and J by 7 bases, leaving 13 bases between them. Germline V CDR1 and CDR2: SGHTA, FQGNSA. The CDR3 runs 13 residues. CDR3 loop: CASSFDWSGEQYF. In DNA form, the CDR3 reads TGTGCCAGCAGCTTCGACTGGTCCGGGGAGCAGTACTTC.

This clonotype was observed a few times. The V gene is TRBV7-6, the J gene TRBJ2-1, with TRBD2 identical over 10 bases. The CDR3 is 20 residues long. CDR1 and CDR2 from the germline V gene are SGHVS and FNYEAQ. The J segment lost 0 bases and the V segment lost 1 base, leaving 12 bases of the junction unmatched. The DNA of the CDR3 is TGTGCCAGCAGCTTAGACCCTTACTGGACTAGCGGATGCTCCTACAATGAGCAGTTCTTC. Translation gives CASSLDPYWTSGCSYNEQFF.

This sequence joins TRBV7-9 and TRBJ1-3, with TRBD1 as a possible D gene (5 bases). The CDR3 consists of 15 residues. Germline CDR1 is SEHNR and CDR2 is FQNEAQ (reference sequence). The V and J ends lost 4 bases and 0 bases respectively, with 10 bases between them. CDR3 nucleotide sequence: TGTGCCAGCAGCTCCAGGGATCACTCTGGAAACACCATATATTTT. It yields the protein CASSSRDHSGNTIYF.

The J gene is TRBJ2-5, the V gene TRBV10-3; possible D gene TRBD2, 5 bases. Matching the DNA end better, TRBJ2-7 makes the J call doubtful. CDR1 and CDR2 (germline): ENHRY, SYGVKD. The CDR3 extends over 11 amino acids. As DNA, the CDR3 is TGTGCCATCAGTGACGGGGTCGAGCAGTACTTC. This encodes CAISDGVEQYF.

This chain joins TRBV4-3 and TRBJ2-5, with unresolved D. The J call may not be correct, given that the DNA end is closer to TRBJ2-1. CDR1 is LGHNA, CDR2 YSLEER, per germline. The CDR3 contains 13 residues. The chain's CDR3 is CASSQEGKNEQFF. The CDR3 bases are TGCGCCAGCAGCCAAGAGGGGAAAAATGAGCAGTTCTTC.

The rearrangement uses TRBV6-2 or TRBV6-3 and TRBJ2-7, with D maybe TRBD1 (6 bases). Between the trimmed V and J ends, which lost 2 bases and 5 bases, there was a span of 10 bases. Germline loops: CDR1 MNHEY, CDR2 SVGEGT. This CDR3 comprises 13 residues. The CDR3 DNA reads TGTGCCAGCAGTTACGGACAGAACAACGAGCAGTACTTC. It encodes CASSYGQNNEQYF.

This sequence joins TRBV28 and TRBJ2-5; 8 nucleotides align to TRBD2. The germline V gene has CDR1 MDHEN and CDR2 SYDVKM. This CDR3 is 17 amino acids long. The ends lost 5 bases at V and 5 bases at J; junction bases unmatched: 16. The CDR3 nucleotides read TGTGCCAGCAGTCAAGGGATGGTTAGCGGGGATGCGGAGACCCAGTACTTC. This encodes CASSQGMVSGDAETQYF. Full variable domain (missing parts from reference TRBV28 and TRBJ2-5): DVKVTQSSRYLVKRTGEKVFLECVQDMDHENMFWYRQDPGLGLRLIYFSYDVKMKEKGDIPEGYSVSREKKERFSLILESASTNQTSMYLCASSQGMVSGDAETQYFGPGTRLLVL.

This clonotype has at least ten counts. This chain connects TRBV3-1 to TRBJ2-5, with TRBD2 matching over 7 bases. The trim removed 3 bases at V and 0 bases at J, leaving 4 bases unmatched. The CDR3 runs to 15 residues. Germline V gene sequence: CDR1 LGHDT, CDR2 YNNKEL (reference sequence). CDR3 loop: CASSHLAGHQETQYF. CDR3 DNA sequence: TGTGCCAGCAGCCACTTAGCGGGCCACCAAGAGACCCAGTACTTC.

V is TRBV28 and J is TRBJ1-5, with TRBD1 as a possible D gene (5 bases). This CDR3 has 13 residues. The V gene's germline CDR1 is MDHEN and CDR2 SYDVKM. V lost 6 bases to trimming and J lost 3 bases, with 9 bases between them. The DNA of the CDR3 is TGTGCCAGCAGACGACAGAACAATCAGCCCCAGCATTTT. It specifies CASRRQNNQPQHF.

This clonotype appeared a few times. The V and J genes are TRBV28 and TRBJ1-1; TRBD1 is a possible D gene (5 bases). This CDR3 is 14 amino acids long. The V end lost 6 bases, the J end lost 5 bases, and 16 bases lay between the germline ends. The germline CDR1 and CDR2 sequences are MDHEN and SYDVKM. CDR3 residues: CASRGGARITEAFF. The CDR3 DNA reads TGTGCCAGCAGAGGAGGGGCCCGGATAACTGAAGCTTTCTTT.

The table lists this clonotype with many counts. V and J are TRBV6-5 and TRBJ1-1, with 7 nucleotides matching TRBD1. CDR1 MNHEY and CDR2 SVGAGI come from the germline V gene. V lost 6 bases and J lost 7; bases outside the gene matches: 2. This CDR3 is 11 amino acids long. As DNA, the CDR3 is TGTGCCAGCAGCCAGGGGGGTGAAGCTTTCTTT. Translating gives CASSQGGEAFF.

The chain has TRBV5-1 and TRBJ1-2; possibly TRBD1 for D (5 bases). Trimming cost V 0 bases and J 4 bases, with 13 bases left between them. The CDR3 has 15 residues. Germline loops: CDR1 SGHRS, CDR2 YFSETQ. DNA for the CDR3: TGCGCCAGCAGCTTGGAATCGCTGCAGGGCTATGGCTACACCTTC. Translated: CASSLESLQGYGYTF.

Only a few counts were recorded for this clonotype. The chain has TRBV28 and TRBJ2-3, with a weak D call TRBD2 (6 bases). Germline CDR1 MDHEN, CDR2 SYDVKM. Deletions cut 7 bases from V and 0 bases from J, with 17 bases between. The CDR3 covers 16 residues. CDR3 bases: TGTGCCAGCACCTCCCGGCGGGAATCTAGCACAGATACGCAGTATTTT. This codes for CASTSRRESSTDTQYF.

This sequence joins TRBV11-2 and TRBJ2-7; D not certain. Looked up from germline, CDR1 is SGHAT and CDR2 is FQNNGV. Trimming shortened V by 1 base and J by 3 bases, and 4 bases separated the two germline ends. This CDR3 has 12 residues. CDR3 in amino acids: CASSLVYYEQYF. The CDR3 bases are TGTGCCAGCAGCTTAGTTTACTACGAGCAGTACTTC.

With regard to this clonotype: Relative to the germline gene, one junction end is altered; a read error may explain this. V and J are TRBV7-2 and TRBJ1-1, with unresolved D. The CDR3 totals 13 residues. Germline-derived CDR1 and CDR2 are SGHTA and FQGNSA. The CDR3 sequence: CASSLATRVEAFF. In DNA form, the CDR3 reads TGCGCCAGCAGCTTAGCGACAAGAGTCGAAGCTTTCTTT.